This T cell receptor beta chain was captured in a study of blood T cell repertoires in COVID-19. Original processing notes: Scientists estimated how many nucleated cells there were by amplifying reference gene primers. Only in-frame clones appear in the TCRdb table, and some are missing; sequencing was by immunoSEQ multiplex PCR. The V and J calls and clone size are taken from that table; D and trimming were inferred from the DNA. The data contain approximately 160,000 clones, about 79% of them singletons. V dropped 4 bases and J dropped 4 bases, with 17 bases sitting between them. The CDR3 sequence is 16 residues long. CDR1 and CDR2 from the germline V gene are MNHNY and SVGAGI (reference sequence).

This sequence joins TRBV6-6 and TRBJ1-3; D possibly corresponds to TRBD1 (6 bases). Sequenced input: peripheral blood. This receptor was obtained from a woman between 50 and 59 years old in a cohort sampled during active or convalescent COVID-19. Here the CDR3 reads CASSSYHRVSGNTIYF. The DNA of the CDR3 is TGTGCCAGCAGTTCATATCACAGGGTATCAGGAAACACCATATATTTT.